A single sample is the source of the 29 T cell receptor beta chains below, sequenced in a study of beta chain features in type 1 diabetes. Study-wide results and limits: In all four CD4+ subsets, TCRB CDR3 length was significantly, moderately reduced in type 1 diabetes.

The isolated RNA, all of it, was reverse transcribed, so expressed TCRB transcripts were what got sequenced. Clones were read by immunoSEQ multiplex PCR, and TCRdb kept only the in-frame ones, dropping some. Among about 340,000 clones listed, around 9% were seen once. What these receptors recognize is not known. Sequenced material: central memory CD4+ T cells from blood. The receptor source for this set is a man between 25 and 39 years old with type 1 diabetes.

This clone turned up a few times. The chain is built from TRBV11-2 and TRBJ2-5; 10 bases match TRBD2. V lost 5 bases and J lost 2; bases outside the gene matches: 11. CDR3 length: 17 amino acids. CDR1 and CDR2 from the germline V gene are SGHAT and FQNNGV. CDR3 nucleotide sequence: TGTGCCAGCAGCCCCAAATATAGCGGGGGGTCACAAGAGACCCAGTACTTC. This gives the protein CASSPKYSGGSQETQYF.

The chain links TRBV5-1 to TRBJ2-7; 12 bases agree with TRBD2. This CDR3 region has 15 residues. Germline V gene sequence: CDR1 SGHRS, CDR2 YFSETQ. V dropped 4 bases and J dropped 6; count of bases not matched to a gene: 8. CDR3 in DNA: TGCGCCAGCAGCCCTTGGACTAGCGGGGATCCCGAGCAGTACTTC. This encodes CASSPWTSGDPEQYF. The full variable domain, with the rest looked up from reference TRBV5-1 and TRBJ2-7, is KAGVTQTPRYLIKTRGQQVTLSCSPISGHRSVSWYQQTPGQGLQFLFEYFSETQRNKGNFPGRFSGRQFSNSRSEMNVSTLELGDSALYLCASSPWTSGDPEQYFGPGTRLTVT.

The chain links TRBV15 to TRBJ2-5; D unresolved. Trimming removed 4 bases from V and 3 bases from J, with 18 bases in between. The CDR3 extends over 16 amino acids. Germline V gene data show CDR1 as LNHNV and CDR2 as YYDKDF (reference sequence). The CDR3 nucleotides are TGTGCCACCAGCAAAGCAGGTTTGATCGGCGAAGAGACCCAGTACTTC. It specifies CATSKAGLIGEETQYF.

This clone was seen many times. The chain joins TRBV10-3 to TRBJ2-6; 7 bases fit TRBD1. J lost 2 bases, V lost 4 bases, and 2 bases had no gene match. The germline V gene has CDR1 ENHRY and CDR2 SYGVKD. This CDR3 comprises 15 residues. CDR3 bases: TGTGCCATCAGTGGACAGGGTGCTGGGGCCAACGTCCTGACTTTC. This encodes CAISGQGAGANVLTF.

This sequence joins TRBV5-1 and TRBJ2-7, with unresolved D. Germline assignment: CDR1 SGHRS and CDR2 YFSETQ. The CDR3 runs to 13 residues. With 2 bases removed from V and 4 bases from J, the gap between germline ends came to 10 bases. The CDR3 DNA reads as TGCGCCAGCAGCTTCGGGCCCGCATACGAGCAGTACTTC. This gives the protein CASSFGPAYEQYF.

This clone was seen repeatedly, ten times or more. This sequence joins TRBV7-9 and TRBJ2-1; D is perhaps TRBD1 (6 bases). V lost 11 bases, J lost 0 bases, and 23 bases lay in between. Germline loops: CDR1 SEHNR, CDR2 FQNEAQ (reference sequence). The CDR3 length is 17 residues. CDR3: CAAEGPREGGSYNEQFF. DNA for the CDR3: TGTGCCGCTGAGGGACCCCGAGAAGGGGGCTCCTACAATGAGCAGTTCTTC.

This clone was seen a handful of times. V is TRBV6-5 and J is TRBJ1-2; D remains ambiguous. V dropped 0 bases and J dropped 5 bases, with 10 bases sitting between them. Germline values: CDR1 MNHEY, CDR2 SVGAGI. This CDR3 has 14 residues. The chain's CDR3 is CASSYSGTPYGYTF. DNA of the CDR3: TGTGCCAGCAGTTACTCGGGCACGCCGTATGGCTACACCTTC.

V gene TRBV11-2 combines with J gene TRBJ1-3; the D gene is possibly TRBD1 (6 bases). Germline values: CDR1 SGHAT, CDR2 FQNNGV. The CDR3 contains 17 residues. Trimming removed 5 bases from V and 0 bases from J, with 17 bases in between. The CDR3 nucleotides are TGTGCCAGCAGCCTACCGGTGGACAGATCCTCTGGAAACACCATATATTTT. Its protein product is CASSLPVDRSSGNTIYF.

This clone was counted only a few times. The DNA of the CDR3 is TGTGCCAGCAGTAATGTGACAACTAATGAAAAACTGTTTTTT. The encoded protein is CASSNVTTNEKLFF. The V call is TRBV25-1, the J call TRBJ1-4; the D is unclear. The CDR3 is 14 amino acids. CDR1 and CDR2 (germline): MGHDK, SYGVNS. Trimming left V 5 bases short and J 0 bases short, with 7 bases between.

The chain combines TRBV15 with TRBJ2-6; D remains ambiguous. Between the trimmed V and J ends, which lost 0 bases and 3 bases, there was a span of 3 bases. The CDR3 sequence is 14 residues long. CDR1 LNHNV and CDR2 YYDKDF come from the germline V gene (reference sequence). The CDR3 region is CATSRDRGANVLTF. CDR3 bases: TGTGCCACCAGCAGAGATCGTGGGGCCAACGTCCTGACTTTC.

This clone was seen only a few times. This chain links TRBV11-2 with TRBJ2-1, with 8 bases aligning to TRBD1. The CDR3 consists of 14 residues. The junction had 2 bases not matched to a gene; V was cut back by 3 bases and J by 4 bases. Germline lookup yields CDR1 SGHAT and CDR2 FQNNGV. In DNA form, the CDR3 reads TGTGCCAGCAGCTTCACAGGGGGATACAATGAGCAGTTCTTC. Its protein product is CASSFTGGYNEQFF.

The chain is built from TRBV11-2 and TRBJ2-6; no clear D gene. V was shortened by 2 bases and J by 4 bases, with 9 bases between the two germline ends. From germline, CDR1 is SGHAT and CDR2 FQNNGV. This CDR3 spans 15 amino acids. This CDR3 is CASSLQFEGANVLTF. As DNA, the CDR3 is TGTGCCAGCAGCTTACAATTCGAGGGGGCCAACGTCCTGACTTTC.

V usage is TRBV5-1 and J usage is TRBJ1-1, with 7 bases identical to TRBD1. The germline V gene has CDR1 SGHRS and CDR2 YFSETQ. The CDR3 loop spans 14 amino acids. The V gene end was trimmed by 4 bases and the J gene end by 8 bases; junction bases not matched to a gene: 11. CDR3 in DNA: TGCGCCAGCAGCCAGAACCGACAGGGTCGAGAAGCTTTCTTT. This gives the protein CASSQNRQGREAFF. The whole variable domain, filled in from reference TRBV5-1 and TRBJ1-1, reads KAGVTQTPRYLIKTRGQQVTLSCSPISGHRSVSWYQQTPGQGLQFLFEYFSETQRNKGNFPGRFSGRQFSNSRSEMNVSTLELGDSALYLCASSQNRQGREAFFGQGTRLTVV.

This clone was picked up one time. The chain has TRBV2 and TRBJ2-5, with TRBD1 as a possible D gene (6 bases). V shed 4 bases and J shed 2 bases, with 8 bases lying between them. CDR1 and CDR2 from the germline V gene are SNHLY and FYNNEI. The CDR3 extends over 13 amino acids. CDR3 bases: TGTGCCAGCAGTGGGGACATACAAGAGACCCAGTACTTC. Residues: CASSGDIQETQYF.

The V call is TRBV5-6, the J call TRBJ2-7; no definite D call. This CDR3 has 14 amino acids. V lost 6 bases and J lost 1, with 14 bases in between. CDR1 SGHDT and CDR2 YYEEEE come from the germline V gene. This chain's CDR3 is CASTRVDGSYEQYF. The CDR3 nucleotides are TGTGCCAGCACCCGAGTGGACGGATCCTACGAGCAGTACTTC.

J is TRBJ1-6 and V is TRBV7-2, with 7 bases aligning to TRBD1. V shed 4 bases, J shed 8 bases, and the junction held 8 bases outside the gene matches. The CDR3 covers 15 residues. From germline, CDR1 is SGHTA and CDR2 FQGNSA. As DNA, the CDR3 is TGTGCCAGCAGCTCGTACAGGGGAGGCGATTCACCCCTCCACTTT. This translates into CASSSYRGGDSPLHF.

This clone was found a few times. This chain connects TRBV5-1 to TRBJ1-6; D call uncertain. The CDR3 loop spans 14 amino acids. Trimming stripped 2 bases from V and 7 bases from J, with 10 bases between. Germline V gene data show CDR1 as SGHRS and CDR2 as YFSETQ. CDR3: CASSLIQTNSPLHF. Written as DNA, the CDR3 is TGCGCCAGCAGCTTAATACAGACCAATTCACCCCTCCACTTT.

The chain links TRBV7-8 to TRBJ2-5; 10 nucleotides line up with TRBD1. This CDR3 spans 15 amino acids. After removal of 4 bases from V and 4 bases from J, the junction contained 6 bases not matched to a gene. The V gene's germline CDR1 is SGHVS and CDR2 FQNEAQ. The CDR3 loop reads CASSYGQGGGETQYF. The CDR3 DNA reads TGTGCCAGCAGCTACGGACAGGGGGGTGGAGAGACCCAGTACTTC.

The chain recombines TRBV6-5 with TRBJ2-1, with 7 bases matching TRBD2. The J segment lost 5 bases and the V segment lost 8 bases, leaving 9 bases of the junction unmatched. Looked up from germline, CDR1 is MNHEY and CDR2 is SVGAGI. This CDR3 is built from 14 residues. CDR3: CASSTGRGNNEQFF. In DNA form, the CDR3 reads TGTGCCAGCTCTACGGGGCGGGGGAACAATGAGCAGTTCTTC.

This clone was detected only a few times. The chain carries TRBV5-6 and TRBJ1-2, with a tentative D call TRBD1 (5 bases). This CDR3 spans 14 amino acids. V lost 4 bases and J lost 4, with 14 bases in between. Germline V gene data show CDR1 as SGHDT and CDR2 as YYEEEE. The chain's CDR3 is CASSSGQNLYGYTF. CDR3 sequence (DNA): TGTGCCAGCAGCAGCGGACAAAATCTCTATGGCTACACCTTC.

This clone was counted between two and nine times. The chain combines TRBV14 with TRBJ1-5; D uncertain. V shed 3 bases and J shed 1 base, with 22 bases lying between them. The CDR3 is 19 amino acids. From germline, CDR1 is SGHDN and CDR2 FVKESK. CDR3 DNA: TGTGCCAGCAGCCACCAGAGAATTCGTCAACGTGGGAGCAATCAGCCCCAGCATTTT. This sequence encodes CASSHQRIRQRGSNQPQHF.

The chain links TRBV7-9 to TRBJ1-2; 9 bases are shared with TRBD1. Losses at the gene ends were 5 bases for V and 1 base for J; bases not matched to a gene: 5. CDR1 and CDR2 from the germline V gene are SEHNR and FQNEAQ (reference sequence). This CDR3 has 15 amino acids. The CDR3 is CASSQGQGLNYGYTF. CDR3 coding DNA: TGTGCCAGCAGCCAGGGACAGGGCCTTAACTATGGCTACACCTTC.

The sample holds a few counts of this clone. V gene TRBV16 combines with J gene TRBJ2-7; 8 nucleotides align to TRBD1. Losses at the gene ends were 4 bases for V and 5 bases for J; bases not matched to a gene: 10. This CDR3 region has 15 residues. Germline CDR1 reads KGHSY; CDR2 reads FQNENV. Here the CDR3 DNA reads TGTGCCAGCAGCCGACAGGGAAAACAGGGGGACGAGCAGTACTTC. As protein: CASSRQGKQGDEQYF.

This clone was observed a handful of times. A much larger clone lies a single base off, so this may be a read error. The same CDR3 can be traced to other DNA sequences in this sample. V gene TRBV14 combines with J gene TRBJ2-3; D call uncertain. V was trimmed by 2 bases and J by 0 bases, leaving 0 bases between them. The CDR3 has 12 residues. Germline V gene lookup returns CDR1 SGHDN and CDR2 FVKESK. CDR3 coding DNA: TGTGCCAGCAGCCAAAGCACAGATACGCAGTATTTT. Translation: CASSQSTDTQYF. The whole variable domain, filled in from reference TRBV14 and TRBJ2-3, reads EAGVTQFPSHSVIEKGQTVTLRCDPISGHDNLYWYRRVMGKEIKFLLHFVKESKQDESGMPNNRFLAERTGGTYSTLKVQPAELEDSGVYFCASSQSTDTQYFGPGTRLTVL.

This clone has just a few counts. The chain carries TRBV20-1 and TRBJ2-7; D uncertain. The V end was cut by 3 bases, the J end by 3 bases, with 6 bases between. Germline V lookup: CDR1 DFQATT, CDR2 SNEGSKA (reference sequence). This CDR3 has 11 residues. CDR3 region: CSASTVYEQYF. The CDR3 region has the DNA TGCAGTGCTAGTACTGTCTACGAGCAGTACTTC.

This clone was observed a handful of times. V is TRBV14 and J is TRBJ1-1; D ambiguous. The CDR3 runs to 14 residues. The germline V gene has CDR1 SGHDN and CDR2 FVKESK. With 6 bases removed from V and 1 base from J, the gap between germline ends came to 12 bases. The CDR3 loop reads CASRAGRRNTEAFF. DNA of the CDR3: TGTGCCAGCAGAGCTGGGCGAAGGAACACTGAAGCTTTCTTT.

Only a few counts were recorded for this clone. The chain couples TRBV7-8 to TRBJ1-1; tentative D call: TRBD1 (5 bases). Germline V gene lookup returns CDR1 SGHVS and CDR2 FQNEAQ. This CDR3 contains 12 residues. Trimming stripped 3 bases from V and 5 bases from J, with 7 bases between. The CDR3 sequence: CASSFDSTEAFF. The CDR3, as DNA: TGTGCCAGCAGCTTCGACAGTACTGAAGCTTTCTTT.

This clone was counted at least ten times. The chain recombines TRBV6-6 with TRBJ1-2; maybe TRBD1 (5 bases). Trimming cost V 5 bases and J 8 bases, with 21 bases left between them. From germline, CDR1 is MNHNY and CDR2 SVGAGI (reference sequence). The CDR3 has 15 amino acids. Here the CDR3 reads CASSRRGEQGGGYTF. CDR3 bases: TGTGCCAGCAGTAGAAGAGGGGAGCAGGGAGGAGGCTACACCTTC.

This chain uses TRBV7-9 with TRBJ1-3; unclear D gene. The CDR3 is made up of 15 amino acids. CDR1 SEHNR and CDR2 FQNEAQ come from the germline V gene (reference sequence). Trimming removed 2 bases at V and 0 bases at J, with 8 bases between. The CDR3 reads CASSLLSSSGNTIYF. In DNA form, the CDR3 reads TGTGCCAGCAGCTTACTGTCTTCCTCTGGAAACACCATATATTTT. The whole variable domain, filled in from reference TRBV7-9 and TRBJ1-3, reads DTGVSQNPRHKITKRGQNVTFRCDPISEHNRLYWYRQTLGQGPEFLTYFQNEAQLEKSRLLSDRFSAERPKGSFSTLEIQRTEQGDSAMYLCASSLLSSSGNTIYFGEGSWLTVV.